This TCR beta chain was identified in a study of T-cell memory formation after mild COVID-19. Study overall: The study found TCR clusters largely donor specific. Study-level findings and limits: Balance between CD4 and CD8 was seen in clones contracting day 15 to 85, and a CD4+ lean was seen in later expanders. A subset of responding clones appeared in pre-infection memory, suggesting cross-reactive memory joined. Clones from the second wave (peaking day 37) had unconfirmed SARS-CoV-2 specificity.

A word on this clonotype: What it recognizes is unknown.

CDR1 and CDR2 (germline): ENHRY, SYGVKD. V trimming: 6 bases; J trimming: 1 base; junction bases outside the gene matches: 13. The CDR3 sequence is 17 residues long. TCRdb re-called the 5' RACE reads with MiXCR, one entry per CDR3 protein. The data contain about 350,000 distinct CDR3 sequences, 14% of them seen just once; the ten biggest clones take up about 22%. The clonotype comes from a man younger than 30 who had mild COVID-19 (a few samples of this study predate the infection). Cell type and time point are not known. Material: PBMCs or a T cell subset sorted from them (not recorded which). The rearrangement uses TRBV10-3 and TRBJ2-3, with 7 nucleotides matching TRBD1. The CDR3, as DNA: TGTGCCATCAGCGCCCTACAGGGGTATGGGGGCACAGATACGCAGTATTTT. It codes for CAISALQGYGGTDTQYF.